This T cell receptor (beta chain) comes out of a study of CD8+CD57+ T cells in acquired aplastic anemia. The CDR3 is 14 amino acids. Germline-derived CDR1 and CDR2 are SNHLY and FYNNEI. With 3 bases removed from V and 10 bases from J, the gap between germline ends came to 18 bases. The study profiled TCR beta VDJ and CDR3 using genomic DNA as template. TCRdb passed the reads through MiXCR, listing each CDR3 protein once. The sample consists of some 190,000 distinct CDR3 sequences, approximately 49% of them appearing once. Ten or more counts support this clonotype. The source material was sorted CD4+, CD8+, or CD8+CD57+ T cells (not recorded which) from PBMCs. This chain joins TRBV2 and TRBJ1-1; D is ambiguous. This sequence was found in a human donor in good health. The CDR3 bases are TGTGCCAGCAGTGATCCTCCAACAGTGCTGGCAGCTTTCTTT. Amino acids: CASSDPPTVLAAFF.